The 20 T cell receptor beta chains below come from one sample, sequenced in a study of response to subunit inactivated influenza vaccine. TCRdb used MiXCR to reprocess the RT-PCR reads, holding one entry per CDR3 protein. The profile covers about 530,000 distinct CDR3 sequences, with approximately 12% appearing a single time and 13% taken by the ten largest. The sequencing here drew on PBMCs from blood, taken 40 to 50 days after vaccination. These receptors all come from a man aged 45 to 65 who received an inactivated influenza vaccine.

This rearrangement joins TRBV5-6 to TRBJ2-7, with D perhaps being TRBD1 or TRBD2 (5 bases each). This CDR3 contains 14 residues. The germline CDR1 and CDR2 sequences are SGHDT and YYEEEE. V lost 6 bases and J 0 bases, leaving 13 bases between the germline ends. CDR3 nucleotides: TGTGCCAGCACAACCGGGACGAGCTCCTACGAGCAGTACTTC. It is translated as CASTTGTSSYEQYF.

This chain uses TRBV27 with TRBJ2-5; D is ambiguous. CDR1 is MNHEY, CDR2 SMNVEV, per germline (reference sequence). The CDR3 spans 16 residues. V lost 4 bases to trimming and J lost 3 bases, with 18 bases between them. The CDR3 here is CASSSRRYEPEETQYF. The CDR3 nucleotides read TGTGCCAGCAGTTCCCGACGGTATGAACCTGAAGAGACCCAGTACTTC.

The chain has TRBV5-1 and TRBJ2-5, with 8 bases matching TRBD2. Trimming removed 0 bases from V and 9 bases from J; junction bases left unmatched: 10. Germline V lookup: CDR1 SGHRS, CDR2 YFSETQ. This CDR3 contains 15 residues. DNA for the CDR3: TGCGCCAGCAGCTTGGCGGAGACGGGGCGGGGGGCCCAGTACTTC. This encodes CASSLAETGRGAQYF.

The V and J genes are TRBV7-8 and TRBJ1-1; unclear D gene. CDR1 and CDR2 (germline): SGHVS, FQNEAQ. V was pared by 5 bases and J by 4 bases, with 11 bases between. The CDR3 consists of 13 residues. This CDR3 is CASSSGKLTEAFF. CDR3 DNA: TGTGCCAGCAGCAGCGGGAAGCTCACTGAAGCTTTCTTT.

This clonotype has just a few counts. This chain uses TRBV2 with TRBJ2-3; TRBD2 aligns across 11 bases. The CDR3 consists of 16 residues. The trim removed 3 bases at V and 3 bases at J, leaving 5 bases unmatched. CDR1 and CDR2 from the germline V gene are SNHLY and FYNNEI. The DNA of the CDR3 is TGTGCCAGCAGTGATAGCGGGAGGGCCGGGACAGATACGCAGTATTTT. It translates to CASSDSGRAGTDTQYF.

V and J are TRBV18 and TRBJ2-5; 9 nucleotides agree with TRBD1. V dropped 2 bases and J dropped 4; count of bases not matched to a gene: 5. Looked up from germline, CDR1 is KGHSH and CDR2 is LQKENI. The CDR3 contains 15 residues. CDR3 bases: TGTGCCAGCTCACCAACAGGGGGCATGGGAGAGACCCAGTACTTC. Amino acids: CASSPTGGMGETQYF.

Concerning this clonotype: A much larger clone differs by one base, so this may be a read error. The rearrangement uses TRBV6-2 or TRBV6-3 and TRBJ2-7, with D tentatively TRBD1 (6 bases). Germline assignment: CDR1 MNHEY and CDR2 SVGEGT. Deletions cut 6 bases from V and 8 bases from J, with 11 bases between. This CDR3 is built from 11 residues. CDR3 region: CASRARGQQYF. The CDR3 DNA reads TGTGCCAGCAGAGCCAGGGGCCAGCAGTACTTC.

J is TRBJ2-2 and V is TRBV11-2; 9 positions match TRBD1. The CDR3 consists of 18 residues. Germline CDR1 SGHAT, CDR2 FQNNGV. V shed 5 bases and J 0 bases; nucleotides not matched to a gene: 10. CDR3 in amino acids: CASSPTGTGPANTGELFF. In nucleotides, the CDR3 is TGTGCCAGCAGCCCAACCGGGACAGGGCCGGCGAACACCGGGGAGCTGTTTTTT.

The chain links TRBV18 to TRBJ2-5; D is unclear. Germline V gives CDR1 KGHSH, CDR2 LQKENI. There are 13 residues in the CDR3. Trimming removed 2 bases at V and 5 bases at J, with 9 bases between. CDR3 in amino acids: CASSPWGPETQYF. CDR3 DNA: TGTGCCAGCTCACCATGGGGTCCGGAGACCCAGTACTTC.

This clonotype was seen more than once but under ten times. V usage is TRBV20-1 and J usage is TRBJ2-1; D unresolved. The germline CDR1 and CDR2 sequences are DFQATT and SNEGSKA (reference sequence). Trimming left V 5 bases short and J 8 bases short, with 10 bases between. The CDR3 length is 11 residues. CDR3 in amino acids: CSAHLGDEQFF. The CDR3 DNA follows: TGCAGTGCTCATTTGGGTGATGAGCAGTTCTTC.

Ten or more counts support this clonotype. The V and J genes are TRBV20-1 and TRBJ1-3; TRBD1 aligns across 7 bases. Losses at the gene ends were 2 bases for V and 0 bases for J; bases not matched to a gene: 4. This CDR3 comprises 15 residues. CDR1 is DFQATT, CDR2 SNEGSKA, per germline (reference sequence). CDR3 amino acids: CSARFTGDSGNTIYF. The CDR3 nucleotides read TGCAGTGCTAGATTCACAGGGGACTCTGGAAACACCATATATTTT.

The genes are TRBV20-1 and TRBJ2-7; maybe TRBD2 (6 bases). V was pared by 5 bases and J by 3 bases, with 11 bases between. The CDR3 runs to 12 residues. From germline, CDR1 is DFQATT and CDR2 SNEGSKA (reference sequence). The CDR3 sequence is CSAPGRDYEQYF. DNA of the CDR3: TGCAGTGCTCCCGGGCGGGACTACGAGCAGTACTTC.

This clonotype appeared a few times. The chain uses TRBV27 and TRBJ2-7; D gene uncertain. The CDR3 contains 16 residues. Germline lookup yields CDR1 MNHEY and CDR2 SMNVEV (reference sequence). The V gene lost 0 bases and the J gene lost 2 bases, with 14 bases spanning the gap. Written as DNA, the CDR3 is TGTGCCAGCAGTTTATCAGGCCCGACTGGCCCCTACGAGCAGTACTTC. It is translated as CASSLSGPTGPYEQYF.

The sample holds many counts of this clonotype. Mismatch with germline at one junction end may stem from a read error. The chain carries TRBV5-1 and TRBJ2-1, with D perhaps given as TRBD1 or TRBD2 (5 bases each). The CDR3 runs 16 residues. Germline values: CDR1 SGHRS, CDR2 YFSETQ. DNA for the CDR3: TGCGCCAGCAGCTTGGGGGTGGGGACCTCCCACAATGAGCAGTTCTTC. Translation: CASSLGVGTSHNEQFF. The whole variable domain, remainder taken from reference TRBV5-1 and TRBJ2-1, is KAGVTQTPRYLIKTRGQQVTLSCSPISGHRSVSWYQQTPGQGLQFLFEYFSETQRNKGNFPGRFSGRQFSNSRSEMNVSTLELGDSALYLCASSLGVGTSHNEQFFGPGTRLTVL.

This clonotype was counted only a few times. J is TRBJ1-2 and V is TRBV7-2; D ambiguous. The V and J ends lost 5 bases and 3 bases respectively, with 16 bases between them. The CDR3 runs 15 residues. The V gene's germline CDR1 is SGHTA and CDR2 FQGNSA. Written as DNA, the CDR3 is TGTGCCAGCAGCGCACTACCAGCCGCGGACTATGGCTACACCTTC. Translated: CASSALPAADYGYTF.

This chain connects TRBV2 to TRBJ2-1; D gene ambiguous. CDR1 SNHLY and CDR2 FYNNEI come from the germline V gene. The CDR3 runs to 12 residues. Trimming shortened V by 6 bases and J by 6 bases, and 9 bases separated the two germline ends. The CDR3 DNA reads TGTGCCAGCAGCCTCGACATCAATGAGCAGTTCTTC. Protein product: CASSLDINEQFF.

This clonotype was seen repeatedly, ten times or more. The V and J genes are TRBV5-1 and TRBJ1-1; 11 bases map to TRBD1. The CDR3 covers 14 residues. V was clipped by 4 bases and J by 5 bases; unmatched bases: 4. Germline CDR1 is SGHRS and CDR2 is YFSETQ. The CDR3 loop reads CASSGGQGGTEAFF. DNA of the CDR3: TGCGCCAGCAGCGGGGGACAGGGGGGAACTGAAGCTTTCTTT.

The V gene is TRBV6-2 or TRBV6-3, the J gene TRBJ1-5; TRBD1 agrees at 8 bases. J was trimmed by 5 bases and V by 8 bases; bases with no gene match: 11. Germline CDR1 and CDR2: MNHEY and SVGEGT. The CDR3 has 15 residues. CDR3 coding DNA: TGTGCCAGCGCCCCCTCAGACAGGGGTTATCAGCCCCAGCATTTT. As protein: CASAPSDRGYQPQHF.

In nucleotides, the CDR3 is TGCAGTGCCCGCCGGGGGATAGATACGCAGTATTTT. It is translated as CSARRGIDTQYF. V and J are TRBV20-1 and TRBJ2-3; a weak D match, TRBD2 (6 bases). The CDR3 loop spans 12 amino acids. Germline values: CDR1 DFQATT, CDR2 SNEGSKA (reference sequence). With 6 bases removed from V and 5 bases from J, the gap between germline ends came to 12 bases.

In its sample, this clonotype was seen many times. The J gene is TRBJ1-3, the V gene TRBV6-5, with D unresolved. The CDR3 length is 12 residues. With 8 bases removed from V and 1 base from J, the gap between germline ends came to 6 bases. The germline gives CDR1 MNHEY, CDR2 SVGAGI. This CDR3 reads CASGPSGNTIYF. Here the CDR3 DNA reads TGTGCCAGCGGCCCTTCTGGAAACACCATATATTTT.